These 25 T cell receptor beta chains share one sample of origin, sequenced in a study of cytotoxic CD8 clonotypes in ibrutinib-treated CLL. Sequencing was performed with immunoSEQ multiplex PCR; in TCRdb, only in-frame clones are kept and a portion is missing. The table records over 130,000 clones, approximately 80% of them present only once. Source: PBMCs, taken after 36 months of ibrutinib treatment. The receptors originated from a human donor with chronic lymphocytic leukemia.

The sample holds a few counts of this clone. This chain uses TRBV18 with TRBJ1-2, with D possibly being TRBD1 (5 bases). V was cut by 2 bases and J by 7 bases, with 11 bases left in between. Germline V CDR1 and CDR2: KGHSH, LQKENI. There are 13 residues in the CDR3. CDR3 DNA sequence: TGTGCCAGCTCACCAAGCCAGGGCGGTGGCTACACCTTC. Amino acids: CASSPSQGGGYTF.

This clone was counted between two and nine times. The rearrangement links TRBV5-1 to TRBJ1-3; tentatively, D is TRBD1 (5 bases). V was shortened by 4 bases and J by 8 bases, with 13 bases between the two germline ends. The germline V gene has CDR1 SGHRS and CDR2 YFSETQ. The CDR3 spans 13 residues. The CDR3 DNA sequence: TGCGCCAGCAGCGTAACCGGGGGATACACCATATATTTT. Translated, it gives CASSVTGGYTIYF. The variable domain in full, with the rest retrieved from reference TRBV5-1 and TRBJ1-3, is KAGVTQTPRYLIKTRGQQVTLSCSPISGHRSVSWYQQTPGQGLQFLFEYFSETQRNKGNFPGRFSGRQFSNSRSEMNVSTLELGDSALYLCASSVTGGYTIYFGEGSWLTVV.

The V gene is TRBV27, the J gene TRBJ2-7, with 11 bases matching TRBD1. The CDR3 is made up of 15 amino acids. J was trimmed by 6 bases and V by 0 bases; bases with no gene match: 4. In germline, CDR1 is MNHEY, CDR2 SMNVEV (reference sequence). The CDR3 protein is CASSLSTGTGGEQYF. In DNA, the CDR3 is TGTGCCAGCAGTTTATCTACCGGGACAGGGGGCGAGCAGTACTTC.

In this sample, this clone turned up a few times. Written as DNA, the CDR3 is TGCGCCAGCAGCCACGGACAGCACTCTGGGGCCAACGTCCTGACTTTC. Translated: CASSHGQHSGANVLTF. V and J are TRBV5-1 and TRBJ2-6; D may be TRBD1 (6 bases). V lost 4 bases, J lost 0 bases, and 11 bases lay in between. Germline CDR1 SGHRS, CDR2 YFSETQ. The CDR3 extends over 16 amino acids.

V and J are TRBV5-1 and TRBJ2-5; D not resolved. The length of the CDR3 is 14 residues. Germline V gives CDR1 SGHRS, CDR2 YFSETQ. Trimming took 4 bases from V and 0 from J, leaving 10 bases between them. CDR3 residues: CASSRTLYQETQYF. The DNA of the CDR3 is TGCGCCAGCAGCCGGACCCTGTACCAAGAGACCCAGTACTTC.

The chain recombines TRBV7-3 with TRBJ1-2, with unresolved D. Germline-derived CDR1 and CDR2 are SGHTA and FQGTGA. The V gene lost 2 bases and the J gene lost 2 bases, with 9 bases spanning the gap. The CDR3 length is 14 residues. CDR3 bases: TGTGCCAGCAGCTTATGGCCGGGAAACTATGGCTACACCTTC. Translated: CASSLWPGNYGYTF. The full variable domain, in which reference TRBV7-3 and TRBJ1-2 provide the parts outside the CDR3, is GAGVSQTPSNKVTEKGKYVELRCDPISGHTALYWYRQSLGQGPEFLIYFQGTGAADDSGLPNDRFFAVRPEGSVSTLKIQRTERGDSAVYLCASSLWPGNYGYTFGSGTRLTVV.

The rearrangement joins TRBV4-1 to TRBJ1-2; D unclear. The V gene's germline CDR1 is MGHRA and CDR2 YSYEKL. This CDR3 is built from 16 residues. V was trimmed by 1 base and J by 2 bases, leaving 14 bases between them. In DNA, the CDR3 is TGCGCCAGCAGCCAAGTTAAGGACTCCAGAAACTATGGCTACACCTTC. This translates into CASSQVKDSRNYGYTF.

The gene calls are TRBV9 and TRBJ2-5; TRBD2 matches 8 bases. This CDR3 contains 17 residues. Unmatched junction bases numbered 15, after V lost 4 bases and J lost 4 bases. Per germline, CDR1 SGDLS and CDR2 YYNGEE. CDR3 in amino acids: CASSPRGGSGARETQYF. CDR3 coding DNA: TGTGCCAGCAGCCCAAGGGGGGGTAGCGGGGCCCGAGAGACCCAGTACTTC.

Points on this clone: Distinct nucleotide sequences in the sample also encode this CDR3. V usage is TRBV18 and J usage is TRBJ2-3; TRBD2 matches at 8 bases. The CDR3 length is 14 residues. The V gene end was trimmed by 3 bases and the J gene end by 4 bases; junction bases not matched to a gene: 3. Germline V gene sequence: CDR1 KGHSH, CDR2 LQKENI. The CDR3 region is CASSPTGGADTQYF. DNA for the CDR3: TGTGCCAGCTCACCCACGGGGGGGGCAGATACGCAGTATTTT. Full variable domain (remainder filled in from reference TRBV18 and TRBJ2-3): NAGVMQNPRHLVRRRGQEARLRCSPMKGHSHVYWYRQLPEEGLKFMVYLQKENIIDESGMPKERFSAEFPKEGPSILRIQQVVRGDSAAYFCASSPTGGADTQYFGPGTRLTVL.

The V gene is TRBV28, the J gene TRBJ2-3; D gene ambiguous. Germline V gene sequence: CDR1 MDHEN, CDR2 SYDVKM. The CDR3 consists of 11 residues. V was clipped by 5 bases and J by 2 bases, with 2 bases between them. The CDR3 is CASSVTDTQYF. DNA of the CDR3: TGTGCCAGCAGTGTCACAGATACGCAGTATTTT.

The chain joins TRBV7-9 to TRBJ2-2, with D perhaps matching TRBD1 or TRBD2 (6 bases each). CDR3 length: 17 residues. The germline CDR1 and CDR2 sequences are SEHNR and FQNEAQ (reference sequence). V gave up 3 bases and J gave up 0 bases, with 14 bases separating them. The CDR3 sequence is CASSLGGAPTNTGELFF. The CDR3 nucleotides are TGTGCCAGCAGCTTGGGGGGCGCCCCTACGAACACCGGGGAGCTGTTTTTT.

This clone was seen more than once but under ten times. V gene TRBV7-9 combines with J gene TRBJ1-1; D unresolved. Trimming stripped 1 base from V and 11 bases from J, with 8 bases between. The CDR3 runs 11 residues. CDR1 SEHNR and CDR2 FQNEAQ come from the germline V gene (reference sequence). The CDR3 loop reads CASSLGGMAFF. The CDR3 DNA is TGTGCCAGCAGCTTAGGAGGGATGGCTTTCTTT. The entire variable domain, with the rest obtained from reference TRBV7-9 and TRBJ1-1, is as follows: DTGVSQNPRHKITKRGQNVTFRCDPISEHNRLYWYRQTLGQGPEFLTYFQNEAQLEKSRLLSDRFSAERPKGSFSTLEIQRTEQGDSAMYLCASSLGGMAFFGQGTRLTVV.

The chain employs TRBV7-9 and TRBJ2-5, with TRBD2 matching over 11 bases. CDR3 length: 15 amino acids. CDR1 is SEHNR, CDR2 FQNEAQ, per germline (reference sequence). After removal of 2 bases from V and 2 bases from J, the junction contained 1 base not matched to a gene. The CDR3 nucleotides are TGTGCCAGCAGCTTACTAGCGGGAGGACAAGAGACCCAGTACTTC. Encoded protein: CASSLLAGGQETQYF.

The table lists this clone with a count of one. The CDR3 reads CASSRTGGFTGELFF. The CDR3 nucleotides are TGTGCCAGCAGCCGGACAGGGGGCTTCACCGGGGAGCTGTTTTTT. This chain uses TRBV5-4 with TRBJ2-2, with TRBD1 matching over 11 bases. The length of the CDR3 is 15 residues. The junction had 3 bases not matched to a gene; V was cut back by 4 bases and J by 4 bases. CDR1 and CDR2 from the germline V gene are SGHNT and YYREEE (reference sequence). Filled out from reference TRBV5-4 and TRBJ2-2, the complete variable domain reads ETGVTQSPTHLIKTRGQQVTLRCSSQSGHNTVSWYQQALGQGPQFIFQYYREEENGRGNFPPRFSGLQFPNYSSELNVNALELDDSALYLCASSRTGGFTGELFFGEGSRLTVL.

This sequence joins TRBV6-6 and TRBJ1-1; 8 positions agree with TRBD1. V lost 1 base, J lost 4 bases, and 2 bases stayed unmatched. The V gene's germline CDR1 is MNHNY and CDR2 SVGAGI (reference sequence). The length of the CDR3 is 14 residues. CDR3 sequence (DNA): TGTGCCAGCAGTTACTTCACAGGGGGCACTGAAGCTTTCTTT. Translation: CASSYFTGGTEAFF.

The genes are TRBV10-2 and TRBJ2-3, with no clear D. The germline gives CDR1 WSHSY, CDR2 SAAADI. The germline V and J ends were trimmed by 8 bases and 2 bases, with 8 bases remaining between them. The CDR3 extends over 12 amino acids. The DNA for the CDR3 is TGCGCCAGCCGACAAGACACAGATACGCAGTATTTT. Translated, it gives CASRQDTDTQYF.

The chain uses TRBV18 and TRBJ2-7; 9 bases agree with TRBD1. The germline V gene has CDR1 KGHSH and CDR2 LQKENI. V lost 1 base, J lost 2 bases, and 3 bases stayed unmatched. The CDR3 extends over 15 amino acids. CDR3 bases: TGTGCCAGCTCACCACAGGGACAGGGTCCCTACGAGCAGTACTTC. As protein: CASSPQGQGPYEQYF. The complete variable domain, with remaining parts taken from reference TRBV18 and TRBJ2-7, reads NAGVMQNPRHLVRRRGQEARLRCSPMKGHSHVYWYRQLPEEGLKFMVYLQKENIIDESGMPKERFSAEFPKEGPSILRIQQVVRGDSAAYFCASSPQGQGPYEQYFGPGTRLTVT.

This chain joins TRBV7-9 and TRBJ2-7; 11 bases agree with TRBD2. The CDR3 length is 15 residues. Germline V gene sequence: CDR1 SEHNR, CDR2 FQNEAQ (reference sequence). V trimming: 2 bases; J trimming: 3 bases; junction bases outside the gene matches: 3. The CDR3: CASSLLAGGNYEQYF. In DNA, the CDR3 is TGTGCCAGCAGCTTACTAGCGGGGGGCAACTACGAGCAGTACTTC.

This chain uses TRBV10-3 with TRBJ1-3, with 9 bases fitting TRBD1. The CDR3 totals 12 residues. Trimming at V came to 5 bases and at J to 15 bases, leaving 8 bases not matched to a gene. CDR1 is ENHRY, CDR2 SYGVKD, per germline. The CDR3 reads CAISPRTGAKYF. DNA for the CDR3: TGTGCCATCAGTCCTAGGACAGGGGCTAAATATTTT.

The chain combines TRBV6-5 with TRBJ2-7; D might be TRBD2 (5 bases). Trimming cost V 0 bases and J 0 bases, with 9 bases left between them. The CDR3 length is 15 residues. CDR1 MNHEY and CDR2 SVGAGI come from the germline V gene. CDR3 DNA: TGTGCCAGCAGTTACTCCGGGGAGAGCTCCTACGAGCAGTACTTC. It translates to CASSYSGESSYEQYF.

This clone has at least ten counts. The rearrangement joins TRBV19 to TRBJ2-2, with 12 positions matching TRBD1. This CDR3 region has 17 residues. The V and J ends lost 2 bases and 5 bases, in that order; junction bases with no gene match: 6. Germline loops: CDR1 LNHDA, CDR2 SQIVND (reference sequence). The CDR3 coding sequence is TGTGCCAGTAGTATACCGTGGGACAGGGGGCATACCGGGGAGCTGTTTTTT. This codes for CASSIPWDRGHTGELFF.

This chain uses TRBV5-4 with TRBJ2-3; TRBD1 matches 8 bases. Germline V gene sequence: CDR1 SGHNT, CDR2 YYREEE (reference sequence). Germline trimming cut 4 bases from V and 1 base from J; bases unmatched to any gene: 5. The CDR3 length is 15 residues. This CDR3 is CASSHDRGGTDTQYF. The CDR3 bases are TGTGCCAGCAGCCACGACAGGGGAGGCACAGATACGCAGTATTTT.

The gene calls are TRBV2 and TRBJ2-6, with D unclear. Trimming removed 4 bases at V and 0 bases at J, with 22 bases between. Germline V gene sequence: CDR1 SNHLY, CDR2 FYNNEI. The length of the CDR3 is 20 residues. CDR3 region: CASSAIWGVQFSSGANVLTF. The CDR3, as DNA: TGTGCCAGCAGTGCCATATGGGGTGTCCAATTTAGCTCTGGGGCCAACGTCCTGACTTTC.

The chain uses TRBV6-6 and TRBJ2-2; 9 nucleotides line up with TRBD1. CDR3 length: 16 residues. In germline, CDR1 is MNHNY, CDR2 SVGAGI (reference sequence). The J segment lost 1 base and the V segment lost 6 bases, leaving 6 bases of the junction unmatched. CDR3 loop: CASSPLDRGNTGELFF. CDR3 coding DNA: TGTGCCAGCAGCCCATTGGACAGGGGGAACACCGGGGAGCTGTTTTTT.

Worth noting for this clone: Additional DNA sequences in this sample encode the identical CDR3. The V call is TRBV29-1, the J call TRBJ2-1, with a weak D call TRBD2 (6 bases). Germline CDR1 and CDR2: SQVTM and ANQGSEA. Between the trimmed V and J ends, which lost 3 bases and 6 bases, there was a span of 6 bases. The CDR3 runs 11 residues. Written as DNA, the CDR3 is TGCAGCGTTGAGGGGGGCAATGAGCAGTTCTTC. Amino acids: CSVEGGNEQFF.